The clone carrying this T cell receptor (beta chain) was seen only once. Its antigen is not known. The data were obtained in a study of siplizumab effects on memory and regulatory T cells. Findings of the study overall: Naive T cells apparently outstripped memory cells in diversity and seemed major alloresponse contributors.

This table comes from immunoSEQ multiplex PCR, and its TCRdb copy is limited to in-frame clones, with some not included. The sample lists over 60,000 clones, 75% to 95% seen once, with roughly 30% in the top ten. The sequence was collected from a human donor in good health. The specimen was CD8+ T cells sorted from blood.

As DNA, the CDR3 is TGTGCCATCAGTGTGATCTGGGATCAAGAGACCCAGTACTTC. Its translation: CAISVIWDQETQYF. The chain is built from TRBV10-3 and TRBJ2-5, with D hard to call. CDR1 is ENHRY, CDR2 SYGVKD, per germline. The CDR3 loop spans 14 amino acids. The ends were cut back, 4 bases at V and 2 bases at J, with 11 bases in the middle.